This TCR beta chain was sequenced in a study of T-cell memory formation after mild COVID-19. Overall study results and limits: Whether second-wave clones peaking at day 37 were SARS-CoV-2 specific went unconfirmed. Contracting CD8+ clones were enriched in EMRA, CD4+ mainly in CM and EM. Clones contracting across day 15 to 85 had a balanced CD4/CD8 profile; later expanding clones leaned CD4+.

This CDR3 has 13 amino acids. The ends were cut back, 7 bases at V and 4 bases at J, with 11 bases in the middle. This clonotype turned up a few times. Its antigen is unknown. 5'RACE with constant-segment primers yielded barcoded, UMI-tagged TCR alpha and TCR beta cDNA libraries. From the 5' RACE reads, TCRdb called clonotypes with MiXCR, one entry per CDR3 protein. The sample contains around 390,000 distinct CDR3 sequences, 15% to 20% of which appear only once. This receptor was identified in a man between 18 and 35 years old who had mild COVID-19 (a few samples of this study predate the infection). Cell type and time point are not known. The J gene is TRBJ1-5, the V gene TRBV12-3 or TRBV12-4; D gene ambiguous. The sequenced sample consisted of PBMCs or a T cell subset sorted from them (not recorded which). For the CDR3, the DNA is TGTGCCAGCACCCCCGGGGAAAATCAGCCCCAGCATTTT. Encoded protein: CASTPGENQPQHF.